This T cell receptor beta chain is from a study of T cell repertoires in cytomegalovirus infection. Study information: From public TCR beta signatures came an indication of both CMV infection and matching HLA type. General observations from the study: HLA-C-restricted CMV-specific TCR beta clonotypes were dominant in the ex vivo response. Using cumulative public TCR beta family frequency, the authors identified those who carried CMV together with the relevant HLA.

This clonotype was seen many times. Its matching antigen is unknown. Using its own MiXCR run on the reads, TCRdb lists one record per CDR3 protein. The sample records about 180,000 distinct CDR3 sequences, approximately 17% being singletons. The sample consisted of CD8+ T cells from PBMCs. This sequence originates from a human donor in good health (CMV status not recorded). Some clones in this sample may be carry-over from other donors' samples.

The CDR3 sequence is CASSLADGGGTEAFF. The DNA for the CDR3 is TGTGCCAGCAGCTTAGCGGACGGGGGTGGCACTGAAGCTTTCTTT. The V call is TRBV7-6, the J call TRBJ1-1, with a weak D call TRBD1 (5 bases). This CDR3 is 15 amino acids long. Germline lookup yields CDR1 SGHVS and CDR2 FNYEAQ. V was trimmed by 0 bases and J by 4 bases, leaving 12 bases between them.